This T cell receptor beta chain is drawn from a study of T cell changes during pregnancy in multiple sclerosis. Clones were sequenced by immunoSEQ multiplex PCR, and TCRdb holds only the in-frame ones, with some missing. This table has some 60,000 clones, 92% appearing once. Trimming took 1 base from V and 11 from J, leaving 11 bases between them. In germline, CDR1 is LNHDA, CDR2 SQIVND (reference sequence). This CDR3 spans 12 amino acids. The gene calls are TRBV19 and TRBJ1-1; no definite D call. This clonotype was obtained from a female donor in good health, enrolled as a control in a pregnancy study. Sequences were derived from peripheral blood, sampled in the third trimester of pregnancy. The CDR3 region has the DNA TGTGCCAGTAGTATAGGGGCAGGAACGGCTTTCTTT. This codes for CASSIGAGTAFF.